The subject of this entry is one TCR beta chain. The same CDR3 can be traced to other DNA sequences in this sample. The data were obtained in a study of blood T cell repertoires in COVID-19. About the study: Acute and convalescent COVID-19 specimens originated in the United States, Italy and Spain. PBMCs, B-cell-depleted T cells, or T cells provided the cDNA or gDNA that made up the material.

The authors' processing: Using reference gene primer amplification, nucleated cell counts were estimated. Sequenced by immunoSEQ multiplex PCR; TCRdb stores in-frame clones only, minus some. V, J and clone size are those of that table, while D and trimming were read from the DNA. This table holds about 130,000 clones, around 83% found once. Trimming took off 5 bases at V and 4 bases at J, with 11 bases between the two ends. This CDR3 has 13 amino acids. CDR1 and CDR2 (germline): MNHEY, SMNVEV (reference sequence). Specimen: peripheral blood. The V and J genes are TRBV27 and TRBJ1-2, with D possibly matching TRBD1 (6 bases). The receptor was isolated from a human donor in a cohort sampled during active COVID-19. CDR3 residues: CASSLTGFYGYTF. CDR3 DNA: TGTGCCAGCAGTCTTACAGGGTTCTATGGCTACACCTTC.